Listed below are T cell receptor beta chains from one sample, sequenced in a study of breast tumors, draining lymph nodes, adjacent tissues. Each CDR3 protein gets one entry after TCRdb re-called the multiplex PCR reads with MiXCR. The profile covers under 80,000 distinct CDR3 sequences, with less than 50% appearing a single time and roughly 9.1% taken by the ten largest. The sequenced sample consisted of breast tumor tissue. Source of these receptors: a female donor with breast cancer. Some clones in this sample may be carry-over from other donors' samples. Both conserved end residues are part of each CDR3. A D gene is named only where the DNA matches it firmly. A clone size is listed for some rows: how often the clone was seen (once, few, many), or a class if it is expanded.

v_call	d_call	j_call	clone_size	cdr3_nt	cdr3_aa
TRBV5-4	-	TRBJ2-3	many	TGTGCCAGCAGCTTGTTTACTAGAACCGATACGCAGTATTTT	CASSLFTRTDTQYF
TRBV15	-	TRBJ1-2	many	TGTGCCACCAGCAGAGATATGGGGGGGGGCTATGGCTACACCTTC	CATSRDMGGGYGYTF
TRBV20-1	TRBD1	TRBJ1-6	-	TGCAGTGCTAGAGTCGGGACAGTAGCTAACCCCCTCCACTTT	CSARVGTVANPLHF
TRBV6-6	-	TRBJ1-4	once	TGTGCCAGCAGCCAACTCGGGTATGAAAAACTGTTTTTT	CASSQLGYEKLFF
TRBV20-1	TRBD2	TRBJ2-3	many	TGCAGTGCTAGAGTCGCTAGCGGGAGCCTCAGCACAGATACGCAGTATTTT	CSARVASGSLSTDTQYF
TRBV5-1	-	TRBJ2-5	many	TGCGCCAGCAGCCCGGGACGGGAAGAGACCCAGTACTTC	CASSPGREETQYF
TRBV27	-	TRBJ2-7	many	TGTGCCAGCAGTCCAACAGGGTTCTCCTACGAGCAGTACTTC	CASSPTGFSYEQYF
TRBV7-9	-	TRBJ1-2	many	TGTGCCAGCAGCTTAGCGTTGGGGGCATCCAACTATGGCTACACCTTC	CASSLALGASNYGYTF
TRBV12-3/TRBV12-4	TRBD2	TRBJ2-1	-	TGTGCCAGCAGTCTCAGCGGGGGGTACAATGAGCAGTTCTTC	CASSLSGGYNEQFF
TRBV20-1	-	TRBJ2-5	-	TGTAGTGCTAGGCTTCATGGGGAGACTCCGTACTTC	CSARLHGETPYF
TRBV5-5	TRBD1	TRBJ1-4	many	TGTGCCAGCAGCTTGTTTGGGACAGGGAATGAAAAACTGTTTTTT	CASSLFGTGNEKLFF
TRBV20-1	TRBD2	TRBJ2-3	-	TGCAGTGCTAGGACTAGCGGCTCTAGCACAGATACGCAGTATTTT	CSARTSGSSTDTQYF
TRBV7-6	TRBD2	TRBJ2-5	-	TGTGCCAGCAGTTCCTACACCGGGACTAGCGTGAAGACCCAGTACTTC	CASSSYTGTSVKTQYF
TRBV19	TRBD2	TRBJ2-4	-	TGTGCCAGTAGTATAGAAGGCCCCGGGACTAGCGGAACCAAAAACATTCAGTACTTC	CASSIEGPGTSGTKNIQYF
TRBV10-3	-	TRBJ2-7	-	TGTGCCATCAGGAGGGAGAGTGGCTACGAGCAGTACTTC	CAIRRESGYEQYF
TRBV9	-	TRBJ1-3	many	TGTGCCAGCAGCTCGAGAGGGCGGATATCAGACTCTGGAAACACCATATATTTT	CASSSRGRISDSGNTIYF
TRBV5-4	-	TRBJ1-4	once	-	CASSLTDYNEQFFGPGNEKLFF
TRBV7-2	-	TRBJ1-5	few	TGTGCCAGCAGCTTATCCCCCTCATGGGGCGGGAGATACTACGAGCATTTT	CASSLSPSWGGRYYEHF
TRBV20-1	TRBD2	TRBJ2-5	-	TGCAGTGCTACACCGATTAGCGGGGGACCAGAGACCCAGTACTTC	CSATPISGGPETQYF
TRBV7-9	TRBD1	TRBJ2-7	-	TGTGCCAGCAGCTTGAAAGGGGGCTGGCTCGAGCAGTACTTC	CASSLKGGWLEQYF
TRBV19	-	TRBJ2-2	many	TGTGCCAGTAGTATCTGGGCAACCGGGGAGCTGTTTTTT	CASSIWATGELFF
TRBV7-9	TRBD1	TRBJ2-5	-	TGTGCCAGCTCCCCCTCCGGGACAGGGGGCGGAAAGACCCAGTACTTC	CASSPSGTGGGKTQYF
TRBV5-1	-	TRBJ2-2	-	TGCGCCAGCATAGGCTCCGGGGGTTACGGGGAGCTGTTTTTT	CASIGSGGYGELFF
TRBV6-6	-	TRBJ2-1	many	TGTGCCAGCAGTTACTTGCGGCTTTACAATGAGCAGTTCTTC	CASSYLRLYNEQFF
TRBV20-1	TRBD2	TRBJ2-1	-	TGCAGTGGGGCGGGAGGGGTGGAGCAGTTCTTC	CSGAGGVEQFF
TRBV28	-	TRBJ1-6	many	TGTGCCAGCAGTGCAGGGTCCTATAATTCACCCCTCCACTTT	CASSAGSYNSPLHF
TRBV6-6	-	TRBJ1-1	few	TGTGCCAGCAGTTACTCTCCCGGACTTTCTATGAACACTGAAGCTTTCTTT	CASSYSPGLSMNTEAFF
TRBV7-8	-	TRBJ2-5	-	TGTGCCAGCAGCGACTCAGGGGATCAAGAGACCCAGTACTTC	CASSDSGDQETQYF
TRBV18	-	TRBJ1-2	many	TGTGCCAGCTCACACAGATTCTATGGCTACACCTTC	CASSHRFYGYTF
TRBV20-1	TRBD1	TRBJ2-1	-	TGCAGTGCCATTAATACAGGGGTTGGCACAGATACGCAGTTCTTC	CSAINTGVGTDTQFF
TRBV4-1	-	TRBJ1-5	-	TGCGCCAGCAGCCAGGGGGGGCATCAGCCCCAGCATTTT	CASSQGGHQPQHF
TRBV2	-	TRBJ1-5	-	TGTGCCAGCAGTGAACGGAGTAGCGGGGGGAAGGAGCATTTT	CASSERSSGGKEHF
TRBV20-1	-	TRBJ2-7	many	TGCAGTGCTAGCGCTAACTCCTACGAGCAGTACTTC	CSASANSYEQYF
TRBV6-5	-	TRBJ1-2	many	TGTGCCAGCAGTTACCGGCCCCGCTATGGCTACACCTTC	CASSYRPRYGYTF
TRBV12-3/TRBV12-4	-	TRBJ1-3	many	TGTGCCAGCAGGCCAGGCAACTCTGGAAACACCATATATTTT	CASRPGNSGNTIYF